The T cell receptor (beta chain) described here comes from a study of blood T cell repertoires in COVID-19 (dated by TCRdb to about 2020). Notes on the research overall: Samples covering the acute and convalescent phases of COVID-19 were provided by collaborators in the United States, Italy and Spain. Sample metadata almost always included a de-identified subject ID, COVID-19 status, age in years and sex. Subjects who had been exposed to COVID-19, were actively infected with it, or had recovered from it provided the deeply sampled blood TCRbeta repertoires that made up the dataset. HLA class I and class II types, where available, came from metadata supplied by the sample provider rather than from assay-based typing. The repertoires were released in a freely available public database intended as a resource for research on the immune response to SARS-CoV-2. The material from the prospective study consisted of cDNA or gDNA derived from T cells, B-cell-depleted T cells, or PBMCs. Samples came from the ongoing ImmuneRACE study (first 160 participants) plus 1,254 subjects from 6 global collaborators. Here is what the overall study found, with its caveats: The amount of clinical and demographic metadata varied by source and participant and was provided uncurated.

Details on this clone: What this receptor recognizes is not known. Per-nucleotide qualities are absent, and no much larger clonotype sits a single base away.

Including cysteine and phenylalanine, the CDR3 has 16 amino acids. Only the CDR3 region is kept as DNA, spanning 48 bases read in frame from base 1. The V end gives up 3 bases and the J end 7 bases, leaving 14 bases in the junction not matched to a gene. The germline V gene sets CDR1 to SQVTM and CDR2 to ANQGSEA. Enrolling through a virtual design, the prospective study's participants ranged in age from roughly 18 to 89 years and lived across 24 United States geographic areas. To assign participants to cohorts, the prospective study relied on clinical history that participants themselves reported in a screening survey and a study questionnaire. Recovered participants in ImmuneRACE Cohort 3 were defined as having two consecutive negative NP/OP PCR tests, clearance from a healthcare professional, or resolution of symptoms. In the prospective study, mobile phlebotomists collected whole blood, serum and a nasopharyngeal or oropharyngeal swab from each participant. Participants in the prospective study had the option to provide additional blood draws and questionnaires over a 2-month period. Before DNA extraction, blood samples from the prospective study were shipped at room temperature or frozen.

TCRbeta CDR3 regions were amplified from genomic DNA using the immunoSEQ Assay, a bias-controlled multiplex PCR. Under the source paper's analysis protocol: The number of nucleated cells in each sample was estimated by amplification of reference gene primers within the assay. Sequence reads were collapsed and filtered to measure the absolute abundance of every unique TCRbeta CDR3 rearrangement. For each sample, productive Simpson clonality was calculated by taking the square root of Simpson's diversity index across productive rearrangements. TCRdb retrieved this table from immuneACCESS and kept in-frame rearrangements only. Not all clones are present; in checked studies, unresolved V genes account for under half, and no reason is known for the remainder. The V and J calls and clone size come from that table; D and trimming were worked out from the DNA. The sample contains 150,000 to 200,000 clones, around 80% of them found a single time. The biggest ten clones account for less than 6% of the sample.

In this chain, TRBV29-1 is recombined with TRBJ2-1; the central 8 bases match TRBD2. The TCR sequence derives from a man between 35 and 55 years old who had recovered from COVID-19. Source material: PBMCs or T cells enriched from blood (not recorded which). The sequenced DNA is TGCAGCGTTGATTGGGACCTGGGAGCGGGGGCTAATGAGCAGTTCTTC. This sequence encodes CSVDWDLGAGANEQFF.